Listed here are 10 T cell receptor beta chains from one sample, sequenced in a study of T cells after yellow fever vaccination. MiXCR was run by TCRdb on the 5' RACE reads, yielding one entry per CDR3 protein. The table records about 630,000 distinct CDR3 sequences, around 12% of them present only once. The sample was PBMCs, taken on the day of the yellow fever booster vaccination. The receptors derive from a man younger than 40 who received the YFV17D yellow fever vaccine.

This clonotype was seen only a few times. The chain links TRBV24-1 to TRBJ1-2; 9 nucleotides match TRBD1. Germline CDR1 reads KGHDR; CDR2 reads SFDVKD. CDR3 length equals 18 residues. Trimming took 4 bases from V and 5 from J; bases not matched to a gene: 16. CDR3 DNA sequence: TGTGCCACCAGTGACCCGACCCCTCGGGACAGGGTAGCATATGGCTACACCTTC. Translation: CATSDPTPRDRVAYGYTF.

The V gene is TRBV28, the J gene TRBJ2-1; D remains ambiguous. Per germline, CDR1 MDHEN and CDR2 SYDVKM. CDR3 size: 11 residues. V lost 4 bases to trimming and J lost 9 bases, with 7 bases between them. The CDR3 is CASSSLPEQFF. CDR3 nucleotides: TGTGCCAGCAGTTCTCTACCTGAGCAGTTCTTC.

The chain is built from TRBV5-5 and TRBJ2-7, with D perhaps being TRBD1 or TRBD2 (5 bases each). The CDR3 covers 13 residues. The germline gives CDR1 SGHKS, CDR2 YYEKEE (reference sequence). V lost 4 bases and J lost 5, with 13 bases in between. CDR3 in DNA: TGTGCCAGCAGCCCGTACGTGGGGGACGAGCAGTACTTC. Translation: CASSPYVGDEQYF.

The sample holds many counts of this clonotype. The chain couples TRBV5-5 to TRBJ2-1; D uncertain. Per germline, CDR1 SGHKS and CDR2 YYEKEE (reference sequence). This CDR3 spans 11 amino acids. The V end was cut by 0 bases, the J end by 8 bases, with 3 bases between. In DNA, the CDR3 is TGTGCCAGCAGCTTGGAGTATGAGCAGTTCTTC. Its protein product is CASSLEYEQFF.

V and J are TRBV6-5 and TRBJ2-4; 8 bases are shared with TRBD1. In germline, CDR1 is MNHEY, CDR2 SVGAGI. The V gene end was trimmed by 2 bases and the J gene end by 3 bases; junction bases not matched to a gene: 6. The length of the CDR3 is 16 residues. The CDR3 protein is CASSYDGQGGKNIQYF. CDR3 DNA sequence: TGTGCCAGCAGTTACGACGGACAGGGAGGCAAAAACATTCAGTACTTC.

The chain joins TRBV12-3 or TRBV12-4 to TRBJ2-2; D possibly matches TRBD1 or TRBD2 (6 bases each). This CDR3 spans 12 amino acids. The ends were cut back, 11 bases at V and 4 bases at J, with 11 bases in the middle. The CDR3 sequence: CAVKGGTGELFF. DNA for the CDR3: TGTGCCGTCAAGGGGGGCACCGGGGAGCTGTTTTTT.

Ten or more counts support this clonotype. The rearrangement uses TRBV5-1 and TRBJ2-2; no reliable D call. The germline V and J ends were trimmed by 5 bases and 5 bases, with 16 bases remaining between them. Germline CDR1 and CDR2: SGHRS and YFSETQ. The CDR3 has 15 residues. DNA for the CDR3: TGCGCCAGCAGATGGGATTGGCGAGGTACCGGGGAGCTGTTTTTT. Protein product: CASRWDWRGTGELFF. Filled out from reference TRBV5-1 and TRBJ2-2, the complete variable domain reads KAGVTQTPRYLIKTRGQQVTLSCSPISGHRSVSWYQQTPGQGLQFLFEYFSETQRNKGNFPGRFSGRQFSNSRSEMNVSTLELGDSALYLCASRWDWRGTGELFFGEGSRLTVL.

In its sample, this clonotype was seen many times. The gene calls are TRBV20-1 and TRBJ1-2; D remains unclear. Trimming removed 3 bases from V and 5 bases from J, with 7 bases in between. The germline CDR1 and CDR2 sequences are DFQATT and SNEGSKA (reference sequence). The CDR3 runs to 11 residues. The CDR3 loop is CSARRSYGYTF. As DNA, the CDR3 is TGCAGTGCTAGGCGATCTTATGGCTACACCTTC.

For this clonotype: Being one base from a much bigger clone, this may be a read error. The chain employs TRBV27 and TRBJ2-1; tentative D call: TRBD2 (5 bases). The V gene's germline CDR1 is MNHEY and CDR2 SMNVEV (reference sequence). The CDR3 consists of 15 residues. CDR3 in DNA: TGTGCCAGCAGTTTACCCGGGGTGGGTTCGGGTGAGAAGTTCTTC. Translating it yields CASSLPGVGSGEKFF.

This clonotype was observed a handful of times. The V and J genes are TRBV7-9 and TRBJ2-5; D is undetermined. Deletions cut 8 bases from V and 5 bases from J, with 12 bases between. Germline values: CDR1 SEHNR, CDR2 FQNEAQ (reference sequence). The CDR3 spans 12 residues. CDR3 residues: CASGGWRETQYF. DNA of the CDR3: TGTGCCAGCGGCGGATGGCGGGAGACCCAGTACTTC.